The T cell receptor beta chain described here comes from a study of blood T cells in healthy people across ages. Broader study findings: Aged donors had fewer naive CD4+ cells and lower diversity than long-lived donors.

Of note for this clonotype: The target antigen is unknown.

Looked up from germline, CDR1 is LGHNT and CDR2 is FRNRAP. V was cut by 1 base and J by 4 bases, with 14 bases left in between. This CDR3 comprises 16 residues. Each of the donors had around 10 milliliters of peripheral blood drawn into EDTA-treated Vacutainer tubes. At least 5 micrograms of total RNA were extracted per sample. Then a second PCR, running about 7 to 11 cycles, was carried out with a sample-barcoded 5' primer and a J-beta primer mix. Every cDNA molecule bore a tag from a template-switch adaptor containing 12 random nucleotides. Using its own MiXCR run on the 5' RACE reads, TCRdb lists one record per CDR3 protein. The table includes 720,000 or so distinct CDR3 sequences, about 43% detected once.

What was sequenced was blood. The TCR sequence derives from an elderly man in good health. V is TRBV12-5 and J is TRBJ2-1; tentatively, D is TRBD1 (6 bases). CDR3 protein: CASGLGDTGLYNEQFF. CDR3 DNA sequence: TGTGCTAGTGGTTTGGGGGACACGGGTCTATACAATGAGCAGTTCTTC.